The rows below give T cell receptor beta chains drawn from one sample of a study of neurological immune-mediated disorders. TCRdb redid the calling of the 5' RACE reads with MiXCR, one entry per CDR3 protein. The sample includes about 19,000 distinct CDR3 sequences, 2.6% of them seen just once. Sequencing was carried out using PBMCs. These TCRs come from a woman younger than 30 with multiple sclerosis. Both conserved end residues are part of each CDR3. The D gene is left open where the match is weak. The size of a clone is reported for some rows only, either as once, few or many, or as a class for expanded clones.

CSPRGRGRDTEAFF,TGCAGTCCCAGGGGCAGGGGGCGGGACACTGAAGCTTTCTTT,TRBJ1-1,TRBV20-1,many,TRBD1
CASSRNRLLAKNIQYF,TGTGCCAGCAGCCGTAACAGACTGTTAGCCAAAAACATTCAGTACTTC,TRBJ2-4,TRBV3-1,many,.
CASSPPGQGRTQYF,TGTGCCAGCTCACCACCGGGACAGGGTAGGACCCAGTACTTC,TRBJ2-5,TRBV18,many,TRBD1
CSATLGLAGDTSTDTQYF,TGCAGTGCTACCTTAGGACTAGCGGGGGACACTAGCACAGATACGCAGTATTTT,TRBJ2-3,TRBV20-1,.,TRBD2
CASRYRDRDYGYTF,TGTGCCAGCAGATACCGGGACAGGGACTATGGCTACACCTTC,TRBJ1-2,TRBV5-6,many,TRBD1
CASSVTSATGTQYF,TGTGCCAGCAGCGTGACTAGCGCCACAGGTACGCAGTATTTT,TRBJ2-3,TRBV9,.,TRBD2
CASSEWSGGNYNEQFF,TGCGCCAGCAGTGAGTGGTCGGGAGGGAACTACAATGAGCAGTTCTTC,TRBJ2-1,TRBV10-1,.,TRBD2
CSVSNPGGGYEQYF,TGCAGTGTGAGCAATCCAGGGGGAGGATACGAGCAGTACTTC,TRBJ2-7,TRBV20-1,many,.
CASSLDVYEQYF,TGCGCCAGCAGCTTGGACGTGTACGAGCAGTACTTC,TRBJ2-7,TRBV5-1,many,.
CATEGDSTGELFF,TGTGCCACCGAAGGGGACAGCACCGGGGAGCTGTTTTTT,TRBJ2-2,TRBV24-1,few,TRBD1
CASSFTGDAKNIQYF,TGTGCCAGCAGCTTCACAGGGGATGCCAAAAACATTCAGTACTTC,TRBJ2-4,TRBV7-8,many,TRBD1
CASRRDRGGNTEAFF,TGTGCCAGCAGACGGGACAGGGGGGGGAACACTGAAGCTTTCTTT,TRBJ1-1,TRBV2,many,TRBD1
CSALPPANYGYTF,TGCAGTGCCCTCCCCCCTGCCAACTATGGCTACACCTTC,TRBJ1-2,TRBV20-1,many,.
CASSTTSGRDTQYF,TGTGCCAGCAGCACGACTAGCGGGAGAGATACGCAGTATTTT,TRBJ2-3,TRBV7-9,many,TRBD2
CASSSTGTLNEKLFF,TGTGCCAGCAGCTCTACAGGGACGTTAAATGAAAAACTGTTTTTT,TRBJ1-4,TRBV3-1,many,.
CASSLTDTQYF,TGTGCCAGCAGCCTCACAGATACGCAGTATTTT,TRBJ2-3,TRBV7-9,medium-sized,.
CASSSGQAGDYEQYF,TGTGCCAGCAGCTCAGGACAGGCTGGGGACTACGAGCAGTACTTC,TRBJ2-7,TRBV7-3,many,TRBD1
CASSLGGFSSGNTIYF,TGTGCCAGCAGCTTAGGGGGCTTTAGCTCTGGAAACACCATATATTTT,TRBJ1-3,TRBV7-2,many,.
CATMVANNEQFF,TGTGCCACCATGGTGGCTAACAATGAGCAGTTCTTC,TRBJ2-1,TRBV15,many,.
CASGLYTEAFF,TGTGCCAGCGGCTTATACACTGAAGCTTTCTTT,TRBJ1-1,TRBV2,many,.
CAAQGTSHQETQYF,TGTGCCGCTCAAGGGACTAGCCACCAAGAGACCCAGTACTTC,TRBJ2-5,TRBV10-3,medium-sized,TRBD2
CASSETRGLNEQFF,TGTGCCAGCAGCGAGACTAGAGGGTTGAATGAGCAGTTCTTC,TRBJ2-1,TRBV9,few,.
CASSFPSDREETQYF,TGTGCCAGCAGCTTTCCCTCGGACAGGGAAGAGACCCAGTACTTC,TRBJ2-5,TRBV7-9,few,TRBD1
CAISGTSGHEQYF,TGTGCCATCAGTGGGACTAGCGGCCACGAGCAGTACTTC,TRBJ2-7,TRBV10-3,many,TRBD2
CASSPRIDRGYEQYF,TGTGCCAGCAGTCCTCGGATTGACAGGGGCTACGAGCAGTACTTC,TRBJ2-7,TRBV12-3/TRBV12-4,many,TRBD1
CASAQRGETQYF,TGTGCCAGCGCACAAAGAGGAGAGACCCAGTACTTC,TRBJ2-5,TRBV12-3/TRBV12-4,many,.
CASSSELDTQYF,TGCGCCAGCAGCTCTGAACTGGATACGCAGTATTTT,TRBJ2-3,TRBV5-1,few,.
CASPPGASSYNEQFF,TGTGCCAGTCCTCCCGGCGCCAGCTCCTACAATGAGCAGTTCTTC,TRBJ2-1,TRBV9,many,.
CASRIGAVNTEAFF,TGTGCCAGCAGGATTGGCGCTGTCAACACTGAAGCTTTCTTT,TRBJ1-1,TRBV12-3/TRBV12-4,many,.
CASSATGYIYEQYF,TGTGCCAGCAGCGCGACAGGATACATCTACGAGCAGTACTTC,TRBJ2-7,TRBV11-2,many,.
CSARDLSTGTNYGYTF,TGCAGTGCTAGAGATCTATCGACAGGGACTAACTATGGCTACACCTTC,TRBJ1-2,TRBV20-1,many,TRBD1
CASSQEGFNSPLHF,TGTGCCAGCAGCCAAGAAGGTTTCAATTCACCCCTCCACTTT,TRBJ1-6,TRBV3-1,many,.
CSARPITGGGNEQFF,TGCAGTGCTAGACCCATCACAGGTGGGGGCAATGAGCAGTTCTTC,TRBJ2-1,TRBV20-1,many,.
CASLGGQGYTEAFF,TGTGCCAGTTTGGGGGGGCAGGGATACACTGAAGCTTTCTTT,TRBJ1-1,TRBV7-6,.,.
CASSGTGVRGEKLFF,TGTGCCAGCAGCGGTACAGGGGTGAGGGGTGAAAAACTGTTTTTT,TRBJ1-4,TRBV5-8,medium-sized,TRBD1
CASSFRGQGADTQYF,TGTGCCAGCAGCTTTAGGGGACAGGGAGCAGATACGCAGTATTTT,TRBJ2-3,TRBV5-5,many,TRBD1
CASSLEYSGNQPQHF,TGTGCCAGCAGCCTCGAATACTCTGGCAATCAGCCCCAGCATTTT,TRBJ1-5,TRBV7-9,many,.
CASSQEGDLETQYF,TGTGCCAGCAGCCAAGAGGGGGACCTGGAGACCCAGTACTTC,TRBJ2-5,TRBV3-1,medium-sized,.
CASSLALAGGTGNEQFF,TGCGCCAGCAGCTTGGCCTTAGCGGGGGGCACGGGAAATGAGCAGTTCTTC,TRBJ2-1,TRBV5-1,many,TRBD2
CASSLGGQGLNTEAFF,TGTGCCAGCAGCTTAGGCGGACAGGGGTTGAACACTGAAGCTTTCTTT,TRBJ1-1,TRBV7-9,medium-sized,TRBD1
CAIRQRDTEAFF,TGTGCCATCAGGCAGCGTGACACTGAAGCTTTCTTT,TRBJ1-1,TRBV10-3,many,.
CASSLWGQNYGYTF,TGCGCCAGCAGCTTGTGGGGACAGAACTATGGCTACACCTTC,TRBJ1-2,TRBV5-1,many,TRBD1
CASYRDGTDTQYF,TGTGCCAGCTACAGGGATGGCACAGATACGCAGTATTTT,TRBJ2-3,TRBV6-1,many,.
CASSLSPYSGGWENIQYF,TGTGCCAGCAGTTTGTCCCCTTATAGCGGGGGGTGGGAAAACATTCAGTACTTC,TRBJ2-4,TRBV28,medium-sized,TRBD2
CASSQRDEQFF,TGTGCCAGCAGCCAGCGCGATGAGCAGTTCTTC,TRBJ2-1,TRBV3-1,many,.
CASSSRDRVYNEQFF,TGTGCCAGCAGTTCCCGGGACAGGGTATACAATGAGCAGTTCTTC,TRBJ2-1,TRBV27,many,TRBD1
CASSLVRGQGSETQYF,TGCGCCAGCAGCTTGGTTCGCGGACAGGGGTCGGAGACCCAGTACTTC,TRBJ2-5,TRBV5-1,many,TRBD1
CASSSPGSGQETQYF,TGTGCCAGCAGTTCTCCAGGGAGCGGCCAAGAGACCCAGTACTTC,TRBJ2-5,TRBV28,many,.
CASSYSRQGHPHGYTF,TGTGCCAGCAGCTACTCTAGACAGGGGCACCCGCATGGCTACACCTTC,TRBJ1-2,TRBV3-1,many,TRBD1
CASSENRGGNEKLFF,TGTGCCAGCAGCGAGAACAGGGGAGGAAATGAAAAACTGTTTTTT,TRBJ1-4,TRBV7-2,many,TRBD1
CASSSLAGGYNEQFF,TGTGCCAGCAGCTCGCTAGCGGGAGGGTACAATGAGCAGTTCTTC,TRBJ2-1,TRBV7-2,few,TRBD2